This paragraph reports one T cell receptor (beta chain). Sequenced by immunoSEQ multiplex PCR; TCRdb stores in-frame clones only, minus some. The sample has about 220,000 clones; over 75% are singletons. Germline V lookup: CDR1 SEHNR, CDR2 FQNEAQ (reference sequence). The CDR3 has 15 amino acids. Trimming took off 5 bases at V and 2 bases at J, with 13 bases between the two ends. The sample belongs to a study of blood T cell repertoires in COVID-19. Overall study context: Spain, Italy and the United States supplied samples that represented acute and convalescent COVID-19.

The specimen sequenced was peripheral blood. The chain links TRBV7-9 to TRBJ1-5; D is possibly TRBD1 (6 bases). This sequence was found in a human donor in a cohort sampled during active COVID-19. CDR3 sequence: CASSATGGRNQPQHF. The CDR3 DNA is TGTGCCAGCAGCGCAACGGGGGGGCGCAATCAGCCCCAGCATTTT.